These 14 T cell receptor beta chains were all obtained from the same sample, sequenced in a study of radiation and T cells in renal cell carcinoma. Measured with immunoSEQ multiplex PCR; TCRdb has only the in-frame clones, and not every one. This table has around 180,000 clones, about nine tenths appearing once. Specified time point: blood 4 weeks post-SBRT, at nephrectomy. Treatment described: 15 Gy SBRT to primary tumor, nephrectomy 4 weeks later. Source: blood, taken from a patient whose treatment included radiotherapy and nephrectomy. Every receptor here comes from a woman aged 50 to 60 with renal cell carcinoma.

This rearrangement joins TRBV4-2 to TRBJ1-2, with D possibly TRBD1 on 6 matching bases. The V end lost 0 bases, the J end lost 4 bases, and 12 bases lay between the germline ends. Germline V gives CDR1 LGHNA, CDR2 YNFKEQ. The CDR3 runs to 15 residues. As DNA, the CDR3 is TGTGCCAGCAGCCAAGAACAGGGACGGGGCTATGGCTACACCTTC. This gives the protein CASSQEQGRGYGYTF.

V gene TRBV4-1 combines with J gene TRBJ1-2, with a possible D match to TRBD1 (6 bases). Germline lookup yields CDR1 MGHRA and CDR2 YSYEKL. V dropped 3 bases and J dropped 8 bases, with 16 bases sitting between them. The CDR3 contains 14 residues. The CDR3 loop reads CASSHGSGAGGYTF. The CDR3 bases are TGCGCCAGCAGCCATGGCTCGGGGGCGGGCGGCTACACCTTC.

The chain uses TRBV6-1 and TRBJ1-4; the D gene is possibly TRBD1 (6 bases). Germline CDR1 reads MNHNS; CDR2 reads SASEGT. Trimming left V 2 bases short and J 7 bases short, with 17 bases between. The CDR3 length is 16 residues. This chain's CDR3 is CASSEKRGGLLEKLFF. The CDR3 nucleotides are TGTGCCAGCAGTGAAAAAAGAGGGGGACTCCTTGAAAAACTGTTTTTT.

The CDR3 sequence is CASSPRQSSYEQYF. CDR3 nucleotide sequence: TGTGCCAGCAGCCCCCGACAGTCATCCTACGAGCAGTACTTC. The rearrangement links TRBV7-2 to TRBJ2-7; TRBD1 might be the D (5 bases). This CDR3 region has 14 residues. The V end lost 5 bases, the J end lost 1 base, and 12 bases lay between the germline ends. The V gene's germline CDR1 is SGHTA and CDR2 FQGNSA.

The V gene is TRBV11-2, the J gene TRBJ2-7; no reliable D call. The germline V gene has CDR1 SGHAT and CDR2 FQNNGV. Trimming cost V 5 bases and J 7 bases, with 21 bases left between them. The CDR3 covers 15 residues. CDR3 nucleotide sequence: TGTGCCAGCAGCCCGAACCGGGCAGCTGGGGAAGAGCAGTACTTC. This translates into CASSPNRAAGEEQYF. The full variable domain, its missing parts supplied by reference TRBV11-2 and TRBJ2-7, is EAGVAQSPRYKIIEKRQSVAFWCNPISGHATLYWYQQILGQGPKLLIQFQNNGVVDDSQLPKDRFSAERLKGVDSTLKIQPAKLEDSAVYLCASSPNRAAGEEQYFGPGTRLTVT.

The chain recombines TRBV7-2 with TRBJ1-1, with 7 bases fitting TRBD1. The V and J ends lost 5 bases and 1 base, in that order; junction bases with no gene match: 4. CDR1 SGHTA and CDR2 FQGNSA come from the germline V gene. The CDR3 contains 14 residues. The CDR3 DNA sequence: TGTGCCAGCAGCCACACAGGGGCGAACACTGAAGCTTTCTTT. It translates to CASSHTGANTEAFF.

The V gene is TRBV5-1, the J gene TRBJ2-1; 10 nucleotides match TRBD2. V lost 3 bases and J lost 7; bases outside the gene matches: 10. Looked up from germline, CDR1 is SGHRS and CDR2 is YFSETQ. CDR3 length: 16 amino acids. The CDR3 region is CASSSPASGGRNEQFF. The CDR3 region has the DNA TGCGCCAGCAGCTCCCCCGCTAGCGGGGGTAGGAATGAGCAGTTCTTC. The entire variable domain, with the rest obtained from reference TRBV5-1 and TRBJ2-1, is as follows: KAGVTQTPRYLIKTRGQQVTLSCSPISGHRSVSWYQQTPGQGLQFLFEYFSETQRNKGNFPGRFSGRQFSNSRSEMNVSTLELGDSALYLCASSSPASGGRNEQFFGPGTRLTVL.

V is TRBV13 and J is TRBJ1-2; 7 nucleotides align to TRBD1. J was trimmed by 7 bases and V by 1 base; bases with no gene match: 15. This CDR3 spans 17 amino acids. Germline V gene data show CDR1 as PRHDT and CDR2 as FYEKMQ (reference sequence). The CDR3 nucleotides read TGTGCCAGCAGCTTAGCGACAGGGAGGATGAACTATGTTGGCTACACCTTC. Its protein product is CASSLATGRMNYVGYTF.

This clone was counted a single time. The CDR3 region has the DNA TGTGCCAGCAGCGTGGGGGACAGGGACGGAGAGACCCAGTACTTC. Residues: CASSVGDRDGETQYF. This chain links TRBV9 with TRBJ2-5, with 9 bases fitting TRBD1. V lost 2 bases to trimming and J lost 4 bases; unmatched junction nucleotides: 6. From germline, CDR1 is SGDLS and CDR2 YYNGEE. The length of the CDR3 is 15 residues.

V is TRBV25-1 and J is TRBJ2-2, with no clear D. This CDR3 is built from 12 residues. The V and J ends lost 3 bases and 6 bases respectively, with 5 bases between them. Germline-derived CDR1 and CDR2 are MGHDK and SYGVNS. The CDR3 loop reads CASSDGPGELFF. CDR3 nucleotides: TGTGCCAGCAGTGACGGGCCCGGGGAGCTGTTTTTT. The variable domain in full, with the rest retrieved from reference TRBV25-1 and TRBJ2-2, is EADIYQTPRYLVIGTGKKITLECSQTMGHDKMYWYQQDPGMELHLIHYSYGVNSTEKGDLSSESTVSRIRTEHFPLTLESARPSHTSQYLCASSDGPGELFFGEGSRLTVL.

V and J are TRBV19 and TRBJ1-3; TRBD1 is a possible D gene (6 bases). V lost 6 bases and J lost 0, with 15 bases in between. There are 16 residues in the CDR3. From germline, CDR1 is LNHDA and CDR2 SQIVND (reference sequence). CDR3 coding DNA: TGTGCCAGTAGAGTGGGACACCTACCCTCTGGAAACACCATATATTTT. Its protein product is CASRVGHLPSGNTIYF.

V gene TRBV4-1 combines with J gene TRBJ1-1, with D possibly matching TRBD1 (5 bases). In germline, CDR1 is MGHRA, CDR2 YSYEKL. The CDR3 extends over 15 amino acids. V was clipped by 4 bases and J by 3 bases, with 15 bases between them. CDR3 bases: TGCGCCAGCAGCCTCAGAGAGGGGTTGGACACTGAAGCTTTCTTT. Encoded protein: CASSLREGLDTEAFF.

This clone turned up a few times. The V and J genes are TRBV10-2 and TRBJ1-5; TRBD1 aligns across 8 bases. The CDR3 extends over 13 amino acids. Germline trimming cut 8 bases from V and 2 bases from J; bases unmatched to any gene: 2. In germline, CDR1 is WSHSY, CDR2 SAAADI. The CDR3 DNA reads TGCGCCAGCTCGGGACAGGGCAATCAGCCCCAGCATTTT. Encoded protein: CASSGQGNQPQHF.

The chain couples TRBV29-1 to TRBJ1-1, with D possibly TRBD1 on 6 matching bases. Germline CDR1 SQVTM, CDR2 ANQGSEA. This CDR3 has 13 residues. The V end was cut by 6 bases, the J end by 4 bases, with 15 bases between. CDR3 loop: CSVGLGGVTEAFF. Written as DNA, the CDR3 is TGCAGCGTGGGGTTGGGGGGCGTCACTGAAGCTTTCTTT.